This T cell receptor (beta chain) originates from a study of T cells in Graves' hyperthyroidism and ophthalmopathy. For the study at large: Peripheral blood specimens were obtained at initial diagnosis, prior to any treatment. Whole-study findings and limits: Prediction of ophthalmopathy progression came a median roughly 7.1 months pre-onset.

From RNA transcripts, TCR beta CDR3 regions were amplified. HTBI primers were employed in a first-round RT-PCR of the TCR CDR3. TCRdb re-called the multiplex PCR reads with MiXCR, one entry per CDR3 protein. In the table there are approximately 370,000 distinct CDR3 sequences, approximately 15% of which are singletons. It was around 10 ml of fresh peripheral blood that supplied the PBMCs. This clonotype came up many times. The antigen is not known. CDR1 LGHDT and CDR2 YNNKEL come from the germline V gene (reference sequence). The CDR3 loop spans 13 amino acids. V lost 1 base, J lost 4 bases, and 4 bases lay in between.

This TCR was recovered from a young woman with Graves' hyperthyroidism. The material sequenced was blood. V is TRBV3-1 and J is TRBJ2-2, with D unclear. This CDR3 is CASSQVSTGELFF. CDR3 bases: TGTGCCAGCAGCCAAGTGTCCACCGGGGAGCTGTTTTTT.